These 17 T cell receptor beta chains share one sample of origin, sequenced in a study of T cells after yellow fever vaccination. TCRdb fed the 5' RACE reads into MiXCR, producing one record per CDR3 protein. This sample has around 500,000 distinct CDR3 sequences, with 21% found just once. Sequences were derived from PBMCs, sampled roughly 20 days after the first yellow fever vaccination. The receptors derive from a man aged 18 to 30 who received the YFV17D yellow fever vaccine.

This chain connects TRBV18 to TRBJ2-7, with TRBD1 matching over 9 bases. Looked up from germline, CDR1 is KGHSH and CDR2 is LQKENI. The junction had 6 bases not matched to a gene; V was cut back by 3 bases and J by 3 bases. This CDR3 has 15 amino acids. The CDR3 DNA reads TGTGCCAGCTCACCCCAAAGACAGGGGGGCTACGAGCAGTACTTC. Protein product: CASSPQRQGGYEQYF.

This clonotype was seen a handful of times. The chain combines TRBV5-1 with TRBJ2-2, with no clear D. Per germline, CDR1 SGHRS and CDR2 YFSETQ. V was pared by 7 bases and J by 2 bases, with 12 bases between. The length of the CDR3 is 14 residues. CDR3 region: CASGGSKNTGELFF. The CDR3 bases are TGCGCCAGCGGTGGCAGTAAAAACACCGGGGAGCTGTTTTTT.

The chain uses TRBV2 and TRBJ1-2, with 9 bases fitting TRBD1. The CDR3 runs to 13 residues. Per the germline V gene, CDR1 is SNHLY and CDR2 is FYNNEI. The ends lost 6 bases at V and 8 bases at J; junction bases unmatched: 7. Here the CDR3 reads CASSGDREVGYTF. The CDR3 coding sequence is TGTGCCAGCAGCGGGGACAGGGAAGTCGGCTACACCTTC.

This clonotype occurred a few times. The chain links TRBV7-9 to TRBJ1-2; TRBD1 is a possible D gene (6 bases). V was clipped by 3 bases and J by 2 bases, with 7 bases between them. The CDR3 consists of 13 residues. Germline V lookup: CDR1 SEHNR, CDR2 FQNEAQ (reference sequence). The CDR3 here is CASSFRGNYGYTF. The CDR3 DNA is TGTGCCAGCAGCTTCAGGGGAAACTATGGCTACACCTTC.

The chain is built from TRBV20-1 and TRBJ2-1; TRBD2 matches at 8 bases. CDR1 and CDR2 from the germline V gene are DFQATT and SNEGSKA (reference sequence). The length of the CDR3 is 15 residues. With V trimmed by 3 bases and J by 5 bases, 9 bases remained unmatched. DNA for the CDR3: TGCAGTGCTAGGTTCCCCCTAGCGGGCCACAATGAGCAGTTCTTC. Translation gives CSARFPLAGHNEQFF.

The table lists this clonotype with many counts. V and J are TRBV5-1 and TRBJ1-3, with D perhaps matching TRBD1 (5 bases). The CDR3 length is 14 residues. V lost 2 bases and J lost 7, with 13 bases in between. Looked up from germline, CDR1 is SGHRS and CDR2 is YFSETQ. The CDR3 DNA sequence: TGCGCCAGCAGCTTAGAGGGGACGGGGAACACCATATATTTT. Translating gives CASSLEGTGNTIYF.

The gene calls are TRBV6-5 and TRBJ1-1; D is uncertain. The germline V gene has CDR1 MNHEY and CDR2 SVGAGI. V was shortened by 0 bases and J by 4 bases, with 9 bases between the two germline ends. The CDR3 has 14 residues. The CDR3 here is CASSYSIVGTEAFF. Written as DNA, the CDR3 is TGTGCCAGCAGTTACTCGATAGTTGGCACTGAAGCTTTCTTT.

This clonotype was seen only a few times. This rearrangement joins TRBV2 to TRBJ2-3; D not certain. The CDR3 totals 13 residues. Germline V gives CDR1 SNHLY, CDR2 FYNNEI. V lost 4 bases and J lost 1, with 6 bases in between. CDR3 amino acids: CASSGDGTDTQYF. Here the CDR3 DNA reads TGTGCCAGCAGTGGAGACGGCACAGATACGCAGTATTTT.

This clonotype was found a few times. V gene TRBV24-1 combines with J gene TRBJ2-2, with D possibly TRBD1 on 5 matching bases. This CDR3 has 14 amino acids. V was pared by 3 bases and J by 5 bases, with 9 bases between. CDR1 and CDR2 (germline): KGHDR, SFDVKD. CDR3 sequence: CATSDTQGTGELFF. CDR3 bases: TGTGCCACCAGTGATACGCAGGGAACCGGGGAGCTGTTTTTT.

There are many counts of this clonotype. The chain is built from TRBV11-2 and TRBJ1-2; D gene ambiguous. CDR1 and CDR2 (germline): SGHAT, FQNNGV. The V end was cut by 5 bases, the J end by 7 bases, with 20 bases between. The CDR3 length is 15 residues. The CDR3 nucleotides read TGTGCCAGCAGCCCCTTTTCGGTCCAAGGATCTGGCTACACCTTC. Its protein product is CASSPFSVQGSGYTF. Full variable domain (outside the CDR3, taken from reference TRBV11-2 and TRBJ1-2): EAGVAQSPRYKIIEKRQSVAFWCNPISGHATLYWYQQILGQGPKLLIQFQNNGVVDDSQLPKDRFSAERLKGVDSTLKIQPAKLEDSAVYLCASSPFSVQGSGYTFGSGTRLTVV.

The rearrangement joins TRBV20-1 to TRBJ2-3, with D hard to call. Trimming removed 6 bases from V and 6 bases from J, with 7 bases in between. The germline V gene has CDR1 DFQATT and CDR2 SNEGSKA (reference sequence). CDR3 size: 10 residues. The CDR3 reads CSARRDTQYF. Written as DNA, the CDR3 is TGCAGTGCCAGGCGGGATACGCAGTATTTT.

This clonotype has a handful of counts. The chain has TRBV6-2 or TRBV6-3 and TRBJ2-1; TRBD1 agrees at 9 bases. The CDR3 spans 15 residues. Germline CDR1 is MNHEY and CDR2 is SVGEGT. Trimming took 5 bases from V and 4 from J; bases not matched to a gene: 6. CDR3 bases: TGTGCCAGCAGTCGACAGGGGGTCAGGTACAATGAGCAGTTCTTC. Translating gives CASSRQGVRYNEQFF.

This clonotype appeared a few times. The chain uses TRBV10-3 and TRBJ1-3; D is uncertain. The V gene lost 11 bases and the J gene lost 1 base, with 6 bases spanning the gap. CDR1 is ENHRY, CDR2 SYGVKD, per germline. This CDR3 spans 11 amino acids. The chain's CDR3 is CAADSGNTIYF. The DNA for the CDR3 is TGTGCCGCCGATTCTGGAAACACCATATATTTT.

There are a few counts of this clonotype. V usage is TRBV14 and J usage is TRBJ2-3; no definite D call. The CDR3 runs to 13 residues. V shed 0 bases and J shed 7 bases, with 8 bases lying between them. Germline assignment: CDR1 SGHDN and CDR2 FVKESK. In DNA form, the CDR3 reads TGTGCCAGCAGCCAAGACGGCGGTCATACGCAGTATTTT. It yields the protein CASSQDGGHTQYF.

Only one count was recorded for this clonotype. The J gene is TRBJ2-3, the V gene TRBV20-1; 8 positions match TRBD2. CDR1 is DFQATT and CDR2 is SNEGSKA in the germline V gene (reference sequence). The CDR3 extends over 14 amino acids. The J segment lost 2 bases and the V segment lost 6 bases, leaving 7 bases of the junction unmatched. CDR3 sequence: CSATRAGVTDTQYF. The CDR3 coding sequence is TGCAGTGCAACAAGAGCGGGGGTCACAGATACGCAGTATTTT.

The chain is built from TRBV6-5 and TRBJ2-5; 8 bases match TRBD2. The germline V gene encodes CDR1 MNHEY and CDR2 SVGAGI. CDR3 length equals 15 residues. V trimming: 0 bases; J trimming: 2 bases; junction bases outside the gene matches: 2. CDR3 bases: TGTGCCAGCAGTTACTCGTCGGGGGGGCAAGAGACCCAGTACTTC. Translated: CASSYSSGGQETQYF.

The table lists this clonotype with a few counts. The genes are TRBV20-1 and TRBJ1-5; D unresolved. Germline V lookup: CDR1 DFQATT, CDR2 SNEGSKA (reference sequence). The germline V and J ends were trimmed by 4 bases and 6 bases, with 19 bases remaining between them. This CDR3 spans 15 amino acids. DNA of the CDR3: TGCAGTGCTACCGGAGTGTTCCTGGGAGCTCAGCCCCAGCATTTT. It specifies CSATGVFLGAQPQHF.